Listed below are T cell receptor beta chains from one sample, sequenced in a study of monozygotic twins with inflammatory bowel disease. TCRdb re-called the 5' RACE reads; every CDR3 protein appears as one record, without DNA. The table lists roughly 100,000 distinct CDR3 sequences. The sample taken for sequencing was blood. These receptors all come from a human donor with ulcerative colitis or Crohn's disease, or a healthy co-twin of an affected twin (not recorded which). CDR3s include the opening cysteine and the closing phenylalanine or tryptophan.

V gene	J gene	CDR3 length	CDR3 protein
TRBV12-3/TRBV12-4	TRBJ1-1	15	CASSFPGQMNTEAFF
TRBV30	TRBJ1-5	14	CAWSRTASNQPQHF
TRBV7-3	TRBJ2-3	15	CASSLTAAYTDTQYF
TRBV7-2	TRBJ2-5	13	CASRPGLQETQYF
TRBV9	TRBJ2-3	15	CASSVGTASTDTQYF
TRBV2	TRBJ2-6	18	CASIKGRRHTSGANVLTF
TRBV28	TRBJ2-7	14	CTSSSAPGLYEQYF
TRBV7-9	TRBJ2-5	16	CASSQRASGNQETQYF
TRBV7-2	TRBJ2-7	16	CASSLDWAQSSYEQYF
TRBV6-5	TRBJ2-5	15	CASSSLAGVGETQYF
TRBV5-1	TRBJ2-1	14	CASSPPDRSNEQFF
TRBV24-1	TRBJ2-7	15	CATSTGAGGPYEQYF
TRBV5-1	TRBJ2-3	14	CASSFGGGYDTQYF
TRBV7-6	TRBJ2-1	15	CASSSPTKTSREQFF
TRBV5-1	TRBJ2-7	16	CASSLAGTLTLREQYF
TRBV28	TRBJ1-5	15	CASTKPQGAFQPQHF
TRBV9	TRBJ2-3	17	CASSLPGQTKSTDTQYF
TRBV6-5	TRBJ2-1	15	CASSYAPGSVNEQFF
TRBV2	TRBJ1-3	14	CASSQGTAGNTIYF
TRBV4-3	TRBJ2-5	14	CASSYTWSKETQYF
TRBV29-1	TRBJ2-7	13	CSVEGGEAYEQYF
TRBV24-1	TRBJ1-1	12	CATSGDNAEAFF
TRBV7-2	TRBJ2-3	12	CASGAEGYTQYF
TRBV20-1	TRBJ2-5	21	CSAMPGVAGVGSIWSGWAQYF
TRBV5-1	TRBJ2-2	14	CASRTTSNTGELFF
TRBV5-5	TRBJ2-5	13	CASSLAPGETQYF
TRBV7-8	TRBJ1-2	15	CASSLDAGGNYGYTF
TRBV28	TRBJ2-7	14	CASSTWDGTYEQYF
TRBV7-2	TRBJ2-2	13	CASSLVQGGELFF
TRBV30	TRBJ1-2	14	CAWSPRRGSYGYTF
TRBV15	TRBJ2-7	15	CATQHSAGALNEQYF
TRBV5-1	TRBJ1-2	13	CASTTGGNYGYTF
TRBV4-1	TRBJ1-5	15	CASSQYRDSNQPQHF
TRBV7-2	TRBJ1-5	17	CASSQNDRGNSNQPQHF
TRBV11-2	TRBJ2-6	18	CASNRRGQGPSGANVLTF
TRBV5-1	TRBJ1-6	16	CASSLDRDSGNSPLHF
TRBV4-2	TRBJ2-3	14	CASSQDGTTDTQYF
TRBV19	TRBJ1-5	16	CASSQYQGAPGQPQHF
TRBV10-3	TRBJ1-5	18	CAISGGGTLSYSNQPQHF
TRBV6-1	TRBJ1-1	13	CASLQGGYTEAFF
TRBV12-3/TRBV12-4	TRBJ2-1	14	CASSLGSKANEQFF
TRBV9	TRBJ2-1	16	CASSGLTASSYNEQFF
TRBV21-1	TRBJ2-1	16	CASSKVLAGKFNEQFF
TRBV5-1	TRBJ2-1	14	CASSLPGLAAEQFF
TRBV29-1	TRBJ2-2	12	CSVVRGSGELFF